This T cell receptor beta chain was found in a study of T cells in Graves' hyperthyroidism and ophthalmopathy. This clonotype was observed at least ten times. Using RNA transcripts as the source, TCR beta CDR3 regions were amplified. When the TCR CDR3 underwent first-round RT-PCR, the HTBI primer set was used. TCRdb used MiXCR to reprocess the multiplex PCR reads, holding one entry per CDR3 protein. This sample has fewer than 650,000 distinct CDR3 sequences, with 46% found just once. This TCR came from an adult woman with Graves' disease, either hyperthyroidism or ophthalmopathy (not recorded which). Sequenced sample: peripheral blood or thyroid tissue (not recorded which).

The CDR3, as DNA: TGCAGTGCTAGAGATGGGACGAACTCTAATCAGCCCCAGCATTTT. Translation gives CSARDGTNSNQPQHF. The V and J genes are TRBV20-1 and TRBJ1-5, with TRBD1 as a possible D gene (5 bases). The CDR3 has 15 residues. V lost 0 bases to trimming and J lost 4 bases, with 13 bases between them. CDR1 and CDR2 from the germline V gene are DFQATT and SNEGSKA (reference sequence).